The rows below give T cell receptor beta chains drawn from one sample of a study of blood T cell repertoires in COVID-19. Generated by immunoSEQ multiplex PCR, the TCRdb table keeps only in-frame clones and is missing some. The sample has 200,000 to 250,000 clones, 82% seen once. The sample was PBMCs or T cells enriched from blood (not recorded which). Receptor source: a woman aged 55 to 70 who had recovered from COVID-19. The CDR3 runs from the conserved cysteine through the conserved F or W. The D gene is left open where the match is weak. Clone size is shown for a subset of rows, as once, few, many or a class of expanded clone.

>TRBJ1-1|NA|NA|TRBV21-1
TGTGCCAGCAGCAAAGACACGAACACTGAAGCTTTCTTT
CASSKDTNTEAFF
>TRBJ1-1|NA|NA|TRBV9
TGTGCCAGCAGCTCCGACGGGGTAGTTGAAGCTTTCTTT
CASSSDGVVEAFF
>TRBJ1-6|NA|NA|TRBV25-1
TGTGCCAGCAGTGAACGTAATTCACCCCTCCACTTT
CASSERNSPLHF
>TRBJ1-5|TRBD1|NA|TRBV2
TGTGCCAGCAGCAATGAGAGGGGGCGCAATCAGCCCCAGCATTTT
CASSNERGRNQPQHF
>TRBJ2-3|TRBD2|NA|TRBV9
TGTGCCAGCAGCGTAGAGTCGGGGGGAGATACGCAGTATTTT
CASSVESGGDTQYF
>TRBJ2-2|TRBD1|NA|TRBV6-5
TGTGCCAGCAGTTACTCGGGACAGATCAAGAACGGGGAGCTGTTTTTT
CASSYSGQIKNGELFF
>TRBJ1-2|TRBD1|NA|TRBV19
TGTGCCAGTAGCCTCAGGACAGGGGAAGGCTATGGCTACACCTTC
CASSLRTGEGYGYTF
>TRBJ2-5|NA|NA|TRBV7-2
TGTGCCAGCAGCGGGCGACAGCTTGAAGAGACCCAGTACTTC
CASSGRQLEETQYF
>TRBJ2-3|TRBD2|NA|TRBV19
TGTGCCAGTAGTCTAGCGGGAGCCAGCACAGATACGCAGTATTTT
CASSLAGASTDTQYF
>TRBJ1-2|TRBD1|NA|TRBV19
TGTGCCAGTAGTCCCCGTGGGCAGGGGGCGCGGGGCTACACCTTC
CASSPRGQGARGYTF
>TRBJ2-1|TRBD1|NA|TRBV5-1
TGCGCCAGCAGCCTAGGACAGGGAGGTAATGAGCAGTTCTTC
CASSLGQGGNEQFF
>TRBJ2-1|TRBD2|few|TRBV25-1
TGTGCCAGCAGTGGGACTAGCGGGACCTACAATGAGCAGTTCTTC
CASSGTSGTYNEQFF
>TRBJ2-1|NA|NA|TRBV19
TGTGCCAGTAGTATAAACAGCTACAATGAGCAGTTCTTC
CASSINSYNEQFF
>TRBJ2-5|TRBD2|few|TRBV19
TGTGCCAGTAGTCCCCGTAGCGGGAGAGGGGAGACCCAGTACTTC
CASSPRSGRGETQYF
>TRBJ2-1|NA|NA|TRBV20-1
TGCAGTGCTAGTAGGTTCAGCGCTTCCTACAATGAGCAGTTCTTC
CSASRFSASYNEQFF
>TRBJ1-4|TRBD1|NA|TRBV28
TGTGCCAGCAGTTTAATAGGACAGGGTGCGACTAATGAAAAACTGTTTTTT
CASSLIGQGATNEKLFF
>TRBJ2-3|TRBD2|NA|TRBV5-5
TGTGCCAGCAGCTTTCGGACTAGCGGCACAGATACGCAGTATTTT
CASSFRTSGTDTQYF
>TRBJ1-1|NA|once|TRBV2
TGTGCCAGCAGTACCCACCGGCAGGCTTGGGCTGAAGCTTTCTTT
CASSTHRQAWAEAFF
>TRBJ1-1|TRBD1|few|TRBV29-1
TGCAGCGTTCCGGGACAGCGAACAAACACTGAAGCTTTCTTT
CSVPGQRTNTEAFF
>TRBJ1-2|NA|NA|TRBV6-2/TRBV6-3
TGTGCCAGCAGTTCGCGGCCCGGGACTAACTATGGCTACACCTTC
CASSSRPGTNYGYTF
>TRBJ2-1|NA|NA|TRBV10-1
TGCGCCAGCAGTGAGCCCAGGGGCGATGAGCAGTTCTTC
CASSEPRGDEQFF
>TRBJ1-1|NA|many|TRBV21-1
TGTGCCAGCAGCTTACGACAGGGGCGCGAGGCTTTCTTT
CASSLRQGREAFF
>TRBJ2-3|TRBD1|NA|TRBV3-1/TRBV3-2
TGTGCCAGCAGCCCCCGGGACAGGGGAGGAGATACGCAGTATTTT
CASSPRDRGGDTQYF
>TRBJ2-1|NA|NA|TRBV7-2
TGTGCCAGCAGCTTCCCCACTACCTACAATGAGCAGTTCTTC
CASSFPTTYNEQFF
>TRBJ1-2|TRBD1|NA|TRBV5-1
TGCGCCAGCAGCTTGGGGGACAGGGAACGCGGCTACACCTTC
CASSLGDRERGYTF
>TRBJ2-7|TRBD2|NA|TRBV5-6
TGTGCCAGCAGCGAACTAGCGGGGGGGCGCGAGCAGTACTTC
CASSELAGGREQYF
>TRBJ1-1|TRBD1|few|TRBV19
TGTGCCAGTAGCCAACAGGGGAGCACTGAAGCTTTCTTT
CASSQQGSTEAFF